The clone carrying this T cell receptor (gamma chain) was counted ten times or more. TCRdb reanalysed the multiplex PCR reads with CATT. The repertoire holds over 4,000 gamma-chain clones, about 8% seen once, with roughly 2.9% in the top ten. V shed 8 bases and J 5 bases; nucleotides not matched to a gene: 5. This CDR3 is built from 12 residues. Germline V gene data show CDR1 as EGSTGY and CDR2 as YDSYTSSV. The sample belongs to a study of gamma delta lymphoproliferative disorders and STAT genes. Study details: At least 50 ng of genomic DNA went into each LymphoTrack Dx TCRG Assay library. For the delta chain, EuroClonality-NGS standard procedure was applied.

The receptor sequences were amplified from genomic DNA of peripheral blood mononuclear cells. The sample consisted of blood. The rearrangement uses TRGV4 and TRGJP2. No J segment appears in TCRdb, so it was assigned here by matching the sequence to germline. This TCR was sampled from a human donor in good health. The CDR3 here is CATSGSDWIKTF. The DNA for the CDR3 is TGTGCCACCTCGGGGAGTGATTGGATCAAGACGTTT.